The rows below give T cell receptor beta chains drawn from one sample of a study of T-cell reconstitution after alpha-beta-depleted transplantation in children. Via MiXCR, TCRdb re-called the PCR reads, giving one row per CDR3 protein. The data hold roughly 590,000 distinct CDR3 sequences, with around 17% observed a single time. Here the sequenced sample was PBMCs from the stem cell graft donor, taken from the stem cell graft. The receptor source for this set is a human donor who donated a stem cell graft to a child with acute myeloid leukemia. CDR3s include the opening cysteine and the closing phenylalanine or tryptophan. Each record gives: J gene, clone size, D gene, V gene, CDR3 DNA, CDR3 protein. The D gene is left open where the match is weak. The size entry is marked missing in some rows and otherwise reads once, few, many or a size class.

J: TRBJ2-1; size: many; D: -; V: TRBV20-1; DNA: TGCAGTGCTAGAGATGGCAGGTGGGGTGAGCAGTTCTTC; CDR3: CSARDGRWGEQFF
J: TRBJ2-7; size: many; D: -; V: TRBV20-1; DNA: TGCAGTGCTAGAGCGCTAGGTCTGAGCGAGCAGTACTTC; CDR3: CSARALGLSEQYF
J: TRBJ2-3; size: many; D: -; V: TRBV20-1; DNA: TGCAGTGCTAGCCGAACTGATACAGGAGGCACAGATACGCAGTATTTT; CDR3: CSASRTDTGGTDTQYF
J: TRBJ2-1; size: many; D: TRBD2; V: TRBV5-1; DNA: TGCGCCAGCAGCTCGTGGACTAGCGGGGGGGCCTTGAATGAGCAGTTCTTC; CDR3: CASSSWTSGGALNEQFF
J: TRBJ1-1; size: many; D: -; V: TRBV7-2; DNA: TGTGCCAGCAGCTTACCCTCAATTATGGCTTTCTTT; CDR3: CASSLPSIMAFF
J: TRBJ2-4; size: -; D: TRBD1; V: TRBV20-1; DNA: TGCAGTGCTAGAGGGGCAGGGGGAAACATTCAGTACTTC; CDR3: CSARGAGGNIQYF
J: TRBJ2-1; size: many; D: TRBD1; V: TRBV20-1; DNA: TGCAGTGCTAGAGGATATGACAGGGTCTCCTACAATGAGCAGTTCTTC; CDR3: CSARGYDRVSYNEQFF
J: TRBJ1-1; size: -; D: -; V: TRBV5-1; DNA: TGCGCCAGCAGCTTGGGGGCCTATGTGGGGCTGAACACTGAAGCTTTCTTT; CDR3: CASSLGAYVGLNTEAFF
J: TRBJ2-3; size: few; D: TRBD2; V: TRBV7-2; DNA: TGTGCCAGCAGAGTAGGCGGGGGGGCTGAGGCTCCGCAGTATTTT; CDR3: CASRVGGGAEAPQYF
J: TRBJ2-6; size: many; D: -; V: TRBV20-1; DNA: TGCAGTGCCACCGCCGCTCTAGGGGCCAACGTCCTGACTTTC; CDR3: CSATAALGANVLTF
J: TRBJ1-2; size: -; D: -; V: TRBV7-2; DNA: TGTGCCAGCAGCTCCCCAAGTTCTTACTATGGCTACACCTTC; CDR3: CASSSPSSYYGYTF
J: TRBJ1-1; size: few; D: TRBD1; V: TRBV7-9; DNA: TGTGCCAGCAGCCCACCAACAGGGGGGAACACTGAAGCTTTCTTT; CDR3: CASSPPTGGNTEAFF
J: TRBJ1-5; size: -; D: -; V: TRBV3-1; DNA: TGTGCCAGCAGCCGGGGCAGGGCAGGTCAGCCCCAGCATTTT; CDR3: CASSRGRAGQPQHF
J: TRBJ2-6; size: -; D: -; V: TRBV28; DNA: TGTGCCCCCAGTAACCGACACGGCTGGGAGACTGGGGCCAACGTCCTGACTTTC; CDR3: CAPSNRHGWETGANVLTF
J: TRBJ2-1; size: -; D: -; V: TRBV20-1; DNA: TGCAGTGCTCCTCGACGTGGTAGCGGATCCTACAATGAGCAGTTCTTC; CDR3: CSAPRRGSGSYNEQFF
J: TRBJ1-1; size: -; D: -; V: TRBV11-2; DNA: TGTGCCAGCAAAGAAGTAGTTGCGAACACTGAAGCTTTCTTT; CDR3: CASKEVVANTEAFF
J: TRBJ2-2; size: few; D: -; V: TRBV20-1; DNA: TGCAGTGCTCATCCCCGACAGGATCGCGGGGAGCTGTTTTTT; CDR3: CSAHPRQDRGELFF
J: TRBJ2-3; size: -; D: -; V: TRBV6-1; DNA: TGTGCCAGCAGTGAAGGTGCGTGGGGCCCAGATACGCAGTATTTT; CDR3: CASSEGAWGPDTQYF
J: TRBJ2-1; size: few; D: TRBD2; V: TRBV20-1; DNA: TGCAGTGCTAGAGCGCTAGCGGGGGTAATCAATGAGCAGTTCTTC; CDR3: CSARALAGVINEQFF
J: TRBJ2-5; size: -; D: -; V: TRBV20-1; DNA: TGCAGTGCTAGGGGGCCTGTACCGCCAGAGACCCAGTACTTC; CDR3: CSARGPVPPETQYF
J: TRBJ2-3; size: many; D: TRBD1; V: TRBV6-5; DNA: TGTGCCAGCAGTTACTCGACAGGGTCCACAGATACGCAGTATTTT; CDR3: CASSYSTGSTDTQYF
J: TRBJ2-7; size: -; D: -; V: TRBV6-1; DNA: TGTGCCAGCACCGATATCGACAGCGCCTACGAGCAGTACTTC; CDR3: CASTDIDSAYEQYF
J: TRBJ1-5; size: many; D: -; V: TRBV7-2; DNA: TGTGCCAGCAGCCCTGGCAGAGAGCAGCCCCAGCATTTT; CDR3: CASSPGREQPQHF
J: TRBJ1-5; size: -; D: TRBD1; V: TRBV28; DNA: TGTGCCAGCAGGGTCCGACAGGGGGCTTATAGCAATCAGCCCCAGCATTTT; CDR3: CASRVRQGAYSNQPQHF
J: TRBJ2-3; size: -; D: TRBD1; V: TRBV10-3; DNA: TGTGCCATCAGTGACCCGGGACAGGTTCCCAAGAGCACGCAGTATTTT; CDR3: CAISDPGQVPKSTQYF
J: TRBJ2-5; size: -; D: -; V: TRBV24-1; DNA: TGTGCCACCAGCGCGACCCAAATCCAAGAGACCCAGTACTTC; CDR3: CATSATQIQETQYF
J: TRBJ2-5; size: -; D: -; V: TRBV20-1; DNA: TGCAGTGCTAGAAGTTTCGTGGGCGACACAACCCAGTACTTC; CDR3: CSARSFVGDTTQYF
J: TRBJ2-1; size: -; D: TRBD2; V: TRBV12-3/TRBV12-4; DNA: TGTGCCAGCAGTTTTCCAGCGGGGGGGCCAAAGGAGCAGTTCTTC; CDR3: CASSFPAGGPKEQFF
J: TRBJ1-1; size: -; D: TRBD1; V: TRBV6-1; DNA: TGTGCCAGCAGCCGCCGGGACAGGGAAACTGAAGCTTTCTTT; CDR3: CASSRRDRETEAFF
J: TRBJ1-6; size: many; D: -; V: TRBV20-1; DNA: TGCAGTGCTAGAGAGGGGGCTAATTCACCCCTCCACTTT; CDR3: CSAREGANSPLHF
J: TRBJ2-7; size: few; D: TRBD1; V: TRBV7-9; DNA: TGTGCCAGCAGCTCCGTCCCGGGACAGCTATACGAGCAGTACTTC; CDR3: CASSSVPGQLYEQYF
J: TRBJ1-1; size: many; D: -; V: TRBV5-1; DNA: TGCGCCAGCAGCTTAAGCCGAAACACTGAAGCTTTCTTT; CDR3: CASSLSRNTEAFF
J: TRBJ2-5; size: few; D: -; V: TRBV5-1; DNA: TGCGCCAGCAGCTTGGGGGTTAGCGTGTTCCAGGAGACCCAGTACTTC; CDR3: CASSLGVSVFQETQYF
J: TRBJ1-5; size: many; D: -; V: TRBV6-2/TRBV6-3; DNA: TGTGCCAGCAGTCCCCTCGCTTACGACCACCAGCATTTT; CDR3: CASSPLAYDHQHF
J: TRBJ1-6; size: -; D: -; V: TRBV12-3/TRBV12-4; DNA: TGTGCCAGCGCCTTGGGGCCACCTTCACCCCTCCACTTT; CDR3: CASALGPPSPLHF
J: TRBJ2-3; size: -; D: -; V: TRBV29-1; DNA: TGCAGCGTTGTTCACCCCTCAACGCAGTATTTT; CDR3: CSVVHPSTQYF
J: TRBJ1-2; size: -; D: -; V: TRBV7-2; DNA: TGTGCCAGCAGCTTGGGAGGTTCTGCGGGGAACTATGGCTACACCTTC; CDR3: CASSLGGSAGNYGYTF
J: TRBJ1-1; size: -; D: -; V: TRBV11-2; DNA: TGTGCCAGCAGCTTAGGTTCCGGGACCTCAGGCACTGAAGCTTTCTTT; CDR3: CASSLGSGTSGTEAFF
J: TRBJ1-1; size: -; D: TRBD1; V: TRBV20-1; DNA: TGCAGTGCTCCTAACAGGGGGACAGGGGGAGCTTTCTTT; CDR3: CSAPNRGTGGAFF
J: TRBJ1-4; size: -; D: -; V: TRBV7-2; DNA: TGTGCCAGCAGCTCCCGGGACGGAGTCCCTAATGAAAAACTGTTTTTT; CDR3: CASSSRDGVPNEKLFF
J: TRBJ2-5; size: -; D: -; V: TRBV7-3; DNA: TGTGCCAGCAGCCCCCCATCGGGGATTCAAGAGACCCAGTACTTC; CDR3: CASSPPSGIQETQYF
J: TRBJ2-3; size: many; D: -; V: TRBV29-1; DNA: TGCAGCGTTGGGTCGTTCACAGATACGCAGTATTTT; CDR3: CSVGSFTDTQYF
J: TRBJ2-5; size: -; D: -; V: TRBV18; DNA: TGTGCCAGCTCAGCGGATCAACAGGAGACCCAGTACTTC; CDR3: CASSADQQETQYF
J: TRBJ2-2; size: -; D: TRBD1; V: TRBV4-1; DNA: TGCGCCAGCAGCCAAACAGGGGAGACCGGGGAGCTGTTTTTT; CDR3: CASSQTGETGELFF
J: TRBJ2-2; size: few; D: -; V: TRBV15; DNA: TGTGCCACCAGCAAAAACGGGAAGAACACCGGGGAGCTGTTTTTT; CDR3: CATSKNGKNTGELFF
J: TRBJ2-7; size: many; D: -; V: TRBV20-1; DNA: TGCAGTGCTAGAGATGTGTGGCTCGGGCAAGCCTACGAGCAGTACTTC; CDR3: CSARDVWLGQAYEQYF
J: TRBJ1-2; size: -; D: -; V: TRBV5-1; DNA: TGCGCCAGCAGCTTGGCCTGGGACACTTATGGCTACACCTTC; CDR3: CASSLAWDTYGYTF
J: TRBJ1-1; size: -; D: -; V: TRBV12-3/TRBV12-4; DNA: TGTGCCAGCACCAAGACAGCCGGCTCCCGAGCTTTCTTT; CDR3: CASTKTAGSRAFF
J: TRBJ1-6; size: many; D: TRBD1; V: TRBV20-1; DNA: TGCAGTGCTAGACCTACACGGACAGGCCGAAATAATTCACCCCTCCACTTT; CDR3: CSARPTRTGRNNSPLHF
J: TRBJ1-1; size: many; D: -; V: TRBV12-3/TRBV12-4; DNA: TGTGCCAGCACCCCCCAGGGCACTGAAGCTTTCTTT; CDR3: CASTPQGTEAFF
J: TRBJ1-1; size: -; D: -; V: TRBV25-1; DNA: TGTGCCAGCAGTGAAGGCCAGACGAACACTGAAGCTTTCTTT; CDR3: CASSEGQTNTEAFF
J: TRBJ2-6; size: few; D: -; V: TRBV6-5; DNA: TGTGCCAGCAGTTCAAGAGGCTCTGGGGCCAACGTCCTGACTTTC; CDR3: CASSSRGSGANVLTF
J: TRBJ1-2; size: -; D: -; V: TRBV29-1; DNA: TGCAGCGTTGATCGGGCGCCCAGGACTAACTATGGCTACACCTTC; CDR3: CSVDRAPRTNYGYTF
J: TRBJ1-5; size: many; D: -; V: TRBV20-1; DNA: TGCAGTGCTAGAGTGGGGCCTCAGCCCCAGCATTTT; CDR3: CSARVGPQPQHF